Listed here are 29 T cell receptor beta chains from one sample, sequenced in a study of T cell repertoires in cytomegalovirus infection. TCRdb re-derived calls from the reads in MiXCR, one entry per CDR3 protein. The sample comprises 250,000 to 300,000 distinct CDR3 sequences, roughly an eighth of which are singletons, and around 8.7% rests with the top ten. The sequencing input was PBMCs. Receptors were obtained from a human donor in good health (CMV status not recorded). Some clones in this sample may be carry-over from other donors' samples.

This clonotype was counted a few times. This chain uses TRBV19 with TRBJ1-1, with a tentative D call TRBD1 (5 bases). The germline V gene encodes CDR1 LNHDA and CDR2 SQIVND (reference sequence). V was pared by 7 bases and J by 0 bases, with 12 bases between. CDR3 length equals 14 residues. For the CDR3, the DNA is TGTGCCAGTACCTCCCGGGGGATGAACACTGAAGCTTTCTTT. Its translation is CASTSRGMNTEAFF.

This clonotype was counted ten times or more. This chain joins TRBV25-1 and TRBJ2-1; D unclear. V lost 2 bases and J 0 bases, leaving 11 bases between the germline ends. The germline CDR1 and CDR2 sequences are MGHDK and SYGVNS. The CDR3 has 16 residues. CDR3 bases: TGTGCCAGCAGTGAACCGGGCAGAAGCTCCTACAATGAGCAGTTCTTC. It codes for CASSEPGRSSYNEQFF.

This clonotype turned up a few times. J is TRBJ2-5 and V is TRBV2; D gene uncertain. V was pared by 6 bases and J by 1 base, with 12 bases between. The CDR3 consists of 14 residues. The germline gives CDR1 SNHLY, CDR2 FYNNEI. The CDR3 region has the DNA TGTGCCAGCAGCTCGACACTTACCCAAGAGACCCAGTACTTC. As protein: CASSSTLTQETQYF.

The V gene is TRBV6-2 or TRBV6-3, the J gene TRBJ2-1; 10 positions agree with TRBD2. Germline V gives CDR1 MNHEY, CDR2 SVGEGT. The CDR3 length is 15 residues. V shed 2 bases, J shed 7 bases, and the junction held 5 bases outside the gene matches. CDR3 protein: CASSYEAGGRNEQFF. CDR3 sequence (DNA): TGTGCCAGCAGTTACGAAGCGGGGGGGCGAAATGAGCAGTTCTTC.

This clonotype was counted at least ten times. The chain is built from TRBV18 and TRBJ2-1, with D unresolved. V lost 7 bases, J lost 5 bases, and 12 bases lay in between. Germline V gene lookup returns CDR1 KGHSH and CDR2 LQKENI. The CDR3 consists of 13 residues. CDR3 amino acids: CASWASLNNEQFF. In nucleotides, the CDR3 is TGTGCCAGCTGGGCGTCCTTAAACAATGAGCAGTTCTTC.

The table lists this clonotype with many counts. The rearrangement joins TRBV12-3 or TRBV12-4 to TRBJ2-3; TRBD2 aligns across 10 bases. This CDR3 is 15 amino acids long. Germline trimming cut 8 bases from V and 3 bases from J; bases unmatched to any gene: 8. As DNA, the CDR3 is TGTGCCAGCGAGATTAGCGGGGGGCTGACAGATACGCAGTATTTT. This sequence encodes CASEISGGLTDTQYF.

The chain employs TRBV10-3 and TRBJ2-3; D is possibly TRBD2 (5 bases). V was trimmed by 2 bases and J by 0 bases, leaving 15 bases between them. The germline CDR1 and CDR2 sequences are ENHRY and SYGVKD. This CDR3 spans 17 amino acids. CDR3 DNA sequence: TGTGCCATCAGTGAGAACGGGATCCCCTCCAGCACAGATACGCAGTATTTT. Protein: CAISENGIPSSTDTQYF.

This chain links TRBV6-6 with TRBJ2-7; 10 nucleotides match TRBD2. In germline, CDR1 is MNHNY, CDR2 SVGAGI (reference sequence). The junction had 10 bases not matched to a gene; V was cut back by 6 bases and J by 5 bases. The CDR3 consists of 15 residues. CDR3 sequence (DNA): TGTGCCAGCAGGCCTGGGGAGCGGGGGGGCAACGAGCAGTACTTC. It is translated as CASRPGERGGNEQYF.

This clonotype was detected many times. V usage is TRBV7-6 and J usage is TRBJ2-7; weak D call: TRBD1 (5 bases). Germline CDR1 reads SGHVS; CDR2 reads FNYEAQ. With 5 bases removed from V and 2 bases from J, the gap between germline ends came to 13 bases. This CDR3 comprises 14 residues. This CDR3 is CASSLTATTYEQYF. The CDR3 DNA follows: TGTGCCAGCAGCCTGACAGCGACGACCTACGAGCAGTACTTC.

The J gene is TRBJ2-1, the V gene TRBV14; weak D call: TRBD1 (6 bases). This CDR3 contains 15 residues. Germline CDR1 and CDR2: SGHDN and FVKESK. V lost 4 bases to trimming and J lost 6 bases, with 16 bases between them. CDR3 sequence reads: CASSPRGPWVNEQFF. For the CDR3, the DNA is TGTGCCAGCAGCCCCAGGGGCCCCTGGGTCAATGAGCAGTTCTTC.

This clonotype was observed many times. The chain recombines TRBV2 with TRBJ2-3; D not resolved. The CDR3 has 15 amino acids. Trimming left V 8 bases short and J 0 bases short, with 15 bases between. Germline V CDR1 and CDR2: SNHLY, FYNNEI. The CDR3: CASWDFWSSTDTQYF. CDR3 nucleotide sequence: TGTGCCAGCTGGGATTTTTGGTCTAGCACAGATACGCAGTATTTT. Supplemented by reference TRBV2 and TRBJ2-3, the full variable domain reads EPEVTQTPSHQVTQMGQEVILRCVPISNHLYFYWYRQILGQKVEFLVSFYNNEISEKSEIFDDQFSVERPDGSNFTLKIRSTKLEDSAMYFCASWDFWSSTDTQYFGPGTRLTVL.

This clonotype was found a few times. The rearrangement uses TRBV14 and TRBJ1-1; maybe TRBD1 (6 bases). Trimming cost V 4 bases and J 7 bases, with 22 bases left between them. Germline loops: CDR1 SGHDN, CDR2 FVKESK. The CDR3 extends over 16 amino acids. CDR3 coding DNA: TGTGCCAGCAGCCCTTTACAAACAGGGTTTAAAGGTGAAGCTTTCTTT. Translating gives CASSPLQTGFKGEAFF.

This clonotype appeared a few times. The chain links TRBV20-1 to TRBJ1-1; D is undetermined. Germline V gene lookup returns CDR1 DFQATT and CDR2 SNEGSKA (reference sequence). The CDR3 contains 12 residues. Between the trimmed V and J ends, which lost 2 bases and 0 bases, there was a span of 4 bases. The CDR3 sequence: CSARNMNTEAFF. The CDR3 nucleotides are TGCAGTGCTAGAAACATGAACACTGAAGCTTTCTTT.

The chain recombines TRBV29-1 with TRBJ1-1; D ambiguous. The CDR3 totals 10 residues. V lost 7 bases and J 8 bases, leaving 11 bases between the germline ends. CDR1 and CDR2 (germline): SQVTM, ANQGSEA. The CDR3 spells CSAADGEAFF. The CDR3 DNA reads TGCAGCGCAGCGGACGGGGAAGCTTTCTTT.

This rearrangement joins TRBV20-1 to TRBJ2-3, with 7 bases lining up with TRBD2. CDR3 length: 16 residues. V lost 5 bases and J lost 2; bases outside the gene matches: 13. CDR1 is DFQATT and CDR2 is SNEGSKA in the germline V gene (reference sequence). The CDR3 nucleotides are TGCAGTGCTGCAGACAGCACTGGGACTAACACAGATACGCAGTATTTT. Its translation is CSAADSTGTNTDTQYF.

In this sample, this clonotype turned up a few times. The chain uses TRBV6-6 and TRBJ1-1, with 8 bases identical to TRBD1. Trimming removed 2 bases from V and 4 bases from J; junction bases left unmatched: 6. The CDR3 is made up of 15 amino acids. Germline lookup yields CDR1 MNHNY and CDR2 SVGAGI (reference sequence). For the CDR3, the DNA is TGTGCCAGCAGTTACACGACAGGGGTGGGCACTGAAGCTTTCTTT. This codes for CASSYTTGVGTEAFF.

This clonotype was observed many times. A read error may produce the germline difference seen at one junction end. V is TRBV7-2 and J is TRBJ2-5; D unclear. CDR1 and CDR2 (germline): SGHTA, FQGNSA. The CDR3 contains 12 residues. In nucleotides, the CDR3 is TGTGCCAGCAGCTTAGCGTTAAGGATACCCACCTTC. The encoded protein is CASSLALRIPTF.

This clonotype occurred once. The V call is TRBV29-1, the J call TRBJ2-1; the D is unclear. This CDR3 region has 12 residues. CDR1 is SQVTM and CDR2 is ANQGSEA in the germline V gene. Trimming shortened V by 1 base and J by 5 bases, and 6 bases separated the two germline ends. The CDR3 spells CSVEVADNEQFF. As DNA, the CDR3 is TGCAGCGTTGAAGTCGCGGACAATGAGCAGTTCTTC.

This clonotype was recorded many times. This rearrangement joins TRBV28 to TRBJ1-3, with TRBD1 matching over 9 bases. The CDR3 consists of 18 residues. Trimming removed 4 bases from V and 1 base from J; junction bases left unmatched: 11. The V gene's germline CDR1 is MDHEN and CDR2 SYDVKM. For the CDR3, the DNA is TGTGCCAGCAGTTCCCCCGGGACAGGGTTTAGGTCTGGAAACACCATATATTTT. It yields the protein CASSSPGTGFRSGNTIYF.

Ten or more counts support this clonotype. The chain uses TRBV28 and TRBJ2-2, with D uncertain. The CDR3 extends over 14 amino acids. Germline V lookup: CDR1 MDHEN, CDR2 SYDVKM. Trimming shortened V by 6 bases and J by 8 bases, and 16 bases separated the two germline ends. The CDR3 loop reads CASSPGEVGGELFF. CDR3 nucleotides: TGTGCCAGCAGCCCTGGCGAGGTTGGAGGGGAGCTGTTTTTT.

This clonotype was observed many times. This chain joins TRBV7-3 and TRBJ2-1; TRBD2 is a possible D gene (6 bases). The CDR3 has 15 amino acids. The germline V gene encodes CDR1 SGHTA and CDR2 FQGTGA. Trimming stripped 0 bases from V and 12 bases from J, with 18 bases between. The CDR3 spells CASSLTPGDPRGQFF. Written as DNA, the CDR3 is TGTGCCAGCAGCTTAACTCCGGGAGATCCTCGTGGGCAGTTCTTC.

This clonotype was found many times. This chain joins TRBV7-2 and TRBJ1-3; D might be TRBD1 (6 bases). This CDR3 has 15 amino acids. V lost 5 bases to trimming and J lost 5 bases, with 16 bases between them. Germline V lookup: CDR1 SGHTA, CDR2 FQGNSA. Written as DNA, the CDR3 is TGTGCCAGCAGCGCACAGCCCAGGGGTAGAAACACCATATATTTT. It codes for CASSAQPRGRNTIYF.

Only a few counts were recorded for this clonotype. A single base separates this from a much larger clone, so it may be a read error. The CDR3 DNA sequence: TGTGCCAGCAGCTTACCCGGGGAGCTGTTTTTT. Translation: CASSLPGELFF. The genes are TRBV7-6 and TRBJ2-2; D gene uncertain. The V end was cut by 2 bases, the J end by 6 bases, with 1 base between. Germline V gene lookup returns CDR1 SGHVS and CDR2 FNYEAQ. The CDR3 extends over 11 amino acids.

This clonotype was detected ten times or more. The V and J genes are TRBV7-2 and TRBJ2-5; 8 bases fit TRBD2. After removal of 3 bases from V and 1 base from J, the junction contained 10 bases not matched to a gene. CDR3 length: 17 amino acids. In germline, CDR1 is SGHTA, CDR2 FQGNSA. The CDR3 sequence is CASSFGGGLGTQETQYF. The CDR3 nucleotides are TGTGCCAGCAGCTTCGGGGGGGGCCTAGGAACCCAAGAGACCCAGTACTTC.

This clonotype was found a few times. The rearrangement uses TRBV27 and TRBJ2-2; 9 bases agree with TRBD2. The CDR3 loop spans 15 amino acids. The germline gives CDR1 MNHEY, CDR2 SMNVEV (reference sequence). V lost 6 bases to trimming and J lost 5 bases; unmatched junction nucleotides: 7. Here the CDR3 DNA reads TGTGCCAGCAGCCCCTCTAGCGGGGTAACCGGGGAGCTGTTTTTT. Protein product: CASSPSSGVTGELFF.

The CDR3: CASSQERASGGETQYF. The DNA of the CDR3 is TGTGCCAGCAGCCAAGAAAGGGCAAGCGGGGGAGAGACCCAGTACTTC. The rearrangement uses TRBV14 and TRBJ2-5; TRBD2 agrees at 8 bases. Germline lookup yields CDR1 SGHDN and CDR2 FVKESK. V trimming: 0 bases; J trimming: 4 bases; junction bases outside the gene matches: 7. The CDR3 runs 16 residues. The full variable domain, rest sourced from reference TRBV14 and TRBJ2-5, is EAGVTQFPSHSVIEKGQTVTLRCDPISGHDNLYWYRRVMGKEIKFLLHFVKESKQDESGMPNNRFLAERTGGTYSTLKVQPAELEDSGVYFCASSQERASGGETQYFGPGTRLLVL.

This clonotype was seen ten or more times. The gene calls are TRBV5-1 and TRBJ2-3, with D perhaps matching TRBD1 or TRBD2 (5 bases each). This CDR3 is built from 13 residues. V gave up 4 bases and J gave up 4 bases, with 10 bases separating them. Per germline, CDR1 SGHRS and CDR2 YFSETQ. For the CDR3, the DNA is TGCGCCAGCAGCAGGGACCCTTCAGATACGCAGTATTTT. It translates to CASSRDPSDTQYF.

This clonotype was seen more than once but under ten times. Here the CDR3 DNA reads TGTGCCACCAGCAGAGATCCTCTCCGGGACAGGGGCGCCGAGCAGTACTTC. Protein: CATSRDPLRDRGAEQYF. This chain uses TRBV15 with TRBJ2-7; 10 bases map to TRBD1. The V gene's germline CDR1 is LNHNV and CDR2 YYDKDF (reference sequence). Germline trimming cut 0 bases from V and 6 bases from J; bases unmatched to any gene: 11. The CDR3 loop spans 17 amino acids.

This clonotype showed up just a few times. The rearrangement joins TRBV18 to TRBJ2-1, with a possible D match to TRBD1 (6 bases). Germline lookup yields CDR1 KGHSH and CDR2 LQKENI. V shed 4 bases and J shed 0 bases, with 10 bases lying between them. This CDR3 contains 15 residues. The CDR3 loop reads CASSRQAGSYNEQFF. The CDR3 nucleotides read TGTGCCAGCTCACGACAGGCTGGCTCCTACAATGAGCAGTTCTTC. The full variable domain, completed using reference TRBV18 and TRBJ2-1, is NAGVMQNPRHLVRRRGQEARLRCSPMKGHSHVYWYRQLPEEGLKFMVYLQKENIIDESGMPKERFSAEFPKEGPSILRIQQVVRGDSAAYFCASSRQAGSYNEQFFGPGTRLTVL.